The rows below give T cell receptor beta chains drawn from one sample of a study of blood T cell repertoires in COVID-19. TCRdb keeps only in-frame clones here, not all; method: immunoSEQ multiplex PCR. The sample shows fewer than 60,000 clones, approximately 93% of them seen only once. The material sequenced was peripheral blood. Every receptor here comes from a man in his sixties with COVID-19, enrolled during active disease. Both conserved end residues are part of each CDR3. The order of the fields is clone size, D gene, J gene, V gene, CDR3 DNA, CDR3 protein. A D gene is named only where the DNA matches it firmly. A row's size may be missing; if present it is once, few, many or a size class.

>NA|TRBD2|TRBJ2-1|TRBV5-1
TGCGCCAGCAGACTCATAGCGGGAGTGGGTGAGCAGTTCTTC
CASRLIAGVGEQFF
>NA|NA|TRBJ1-6|TRBV18
TGTGCCAGCTCACCACGGATAGGGTATGAGAGGGATTCACCCCTCCACTTT
CASSPRIGYERDSPLHF
>NA|NA|TRBJ2-1|TRBV3-1/TRBV3-2
TGTGCCAGCAGCCAAGGACTCTCCTACAATGAGCAGTTCTTC
CASSQGLSYNEQFF
>NA|TRBD2|TRBJ2-7|TRBV27
TGTGCCAGCAGCCCACACCCGGGACTAGCGGCTCCGGGGGATCTCTACGAGCAGTACTTC
CASSPHPGLAAPGDLYEQYF
>NA|TRBD1|TRBJ1-5|TRBV19
TGTGCCAGTACGAACAGGGGGCGAGGTCAGCCCCAGCATTTT
CASTNRGRGQPQHF
>once|NA|TRBJ1-5|TRBV10-3
TGTGCCATCAGTGTGGCAGGGAGGGATAATCAGCCCCAGCATTTT
CAISVAGRDNQPQHF
>NA|NA|TRBJ1-1|TRBV7-8
TGTGCCAGCAGCTCGATATACAGTGGGAACACTGAAGCTTTCTTT
CASSSIYSGNTEAFF
>once|NA|TRBJ2-1|TRBV9
TGTGCCAGCAGCGTAACACCTAGCCCTGGCAATGAGCAGTTCTTC
CASSVTPSPGNEQFF
>NA|TRBD2|TRBJ2-7|TRBV5-1
TGCGCCAGCAGCTTTAGGTACGGGACTAGCAGCGAGCAGTACTTC
CASSFRYGTSSEQYF
>NA|NA|TRBJ2-7|TRBV7-2
TGTGCCAGCAGCAGAGGGCCAGGTGCCTACGAGCAGTACTTC
CASSRGPGAYEQYF
>NA|NA|TRBJ2-7|TRBV12-3/TRBV12-4
TGTGCCAGCAGCTACAGCTCCTACGAGCAGTACTTC
CASSYSSYEQYF
>NA|NA|TRBJ1-4|TRBV21-1
TGTGCCAGCAGCCCCAGGACAAGGGCTAATGAAAAACTGTTTTTT
CASSPRTRANEKLFF
>NA|NA|TRBJ2-2|TRBV2
TGTGCCAGCAGTGTTGAGCAGGCCGCGAACACCGGGGAGCTGTTTTTT
CASSVEQAANTGELFF
>once|NA|TRBJ1-3|TRBV18
TGTGCCAGCTCATTCCGACAGCTCCCCTCTGGAAACACCATATATTTT
CASSFRQLPSGNTIYF
>NA|TRBD2|TRBJ2-7|TRBV4-2
TGTGCCAGCAGACCGCGGGAGGGTGACTACGAGCAGTACTTC
CASRPREGDYEQYF
>NA|NA|TRBJ1-1|TRBV28
TGTGCCAGCAGTTTACAGCGCACCCGTGAAGCTTTCTTT
CASSLQRTREAFF
>NA|TRBD2|TRBJ2-3|TRBV27
TGTGCCAGCAGACAAACGCGGGGGATGGGGACAGATACGCAGTATTTT
CASRQTRGMGTDTQYF
>NA|TRBD1|TRBJ1-2|TRBV11-2
TGTGCCAGCAGCAGCGGGACAGGGACAGACTATGGCTACACCTTC
CASSSGTGTDYGYTF
>NA|NA|TRBJ1-6|TRBV14
TGTGCCAGCAGCCAAGAGGGTGCGGGGGCCGTCGCCAGGTCACCCCTCCACTTT
CASSQEGAGAVARSPLHF
>few|NA|TRBJ2-3|TRBV28
TGTGCCAGCAGTGGACACCCCACAGATACGCAGTATTTT
CASSGHPTDTQYF